This paragraph reports one T cell receptor (beta chain). This sample was taken from a study of T cell changes during pregnancy in multiple sclerosis. The CDR3 sequence is 16 residues long. This table comes from immunoSEQ multiplex PCR, and its TCRdb copy is limited to in-frame clones, with some not included. The sample has some 38,000 clones; 90% to 95% are singletons. Sample: CD4+ T cells from peripheral blood mononuclear cells, taken in the second trimester of pregnancy. V and J are TRBV7-5 and TRBJ1-6; TRBD1, as called in the table, went unchecked against the DNA. TRBV7-5 is described as a pseudogene. This TCR derives from a female donor in good health, enrolled as a control in a pregnancy study. CDR3 sequence: CARSSGTGARNSPLHF. In nucleotides, the CDR3 is TGTGCCAGAAGCTCGGGGACAGGGGCACGTAATTCACCCCTCCACTTT.